The entry below gives a single TCR beta chain sequence along with its context. Its specificity is not known. Regarding time point: persistent/refractory GD, antithyroid drugs over 5 years with positive TRAb. PBMC-extracted RNA yielded the TCR library. The length of the CDR3 is 14 residues. V lost 5 bases and J 2 bases, leaving 13 bases between the germline ends. Per germline, CDR1 LNHDA and CDR2 SQIVND (reference sequence). These data belong to a study of regulatory T cells in long-lasting Graves disease. Study overall: Positive TSH receptor antibodies alongside over 5 years of antithyroid drugs were what marked Graves' disease as persistent. Broader study findings: It was in persistent disease that TRBV28, TRBJ1-2 and TRBJ2-5 were favored.

CDR3-region Arm-PCR and iRepertoire HTBI primers produced the TCR beta libraries. Original handling: Overall, samples carried 60 to 65 TRBV and 15 or so TRBJ segments. Each CDR3 protein is one row after TCRdb ran MiXCR on the multiplex PCR reads. TCRdb's processing, not the authors', yielded these V and J calls. The data contain approximately 380,000 distinct CDR3 sequences, roughly 20% of them singletons. The specimen was peripheral blood mononuclear cells (PBMCs), collected when the disease was refractory, from a patient treated with antithyroid drugs. The sequence was collected from a female donor with Graves disease. The chain carries TRBV19 and TRBJ2-7; a possible D gene is TRBD2 (6 bases). The CDR3 spells CASSPGLFPYEQYF. As DNA, the CDR3 is TGTGCCAGTAGTCCGGGACTTTTCCCCTACGAGCAGTACTTC.